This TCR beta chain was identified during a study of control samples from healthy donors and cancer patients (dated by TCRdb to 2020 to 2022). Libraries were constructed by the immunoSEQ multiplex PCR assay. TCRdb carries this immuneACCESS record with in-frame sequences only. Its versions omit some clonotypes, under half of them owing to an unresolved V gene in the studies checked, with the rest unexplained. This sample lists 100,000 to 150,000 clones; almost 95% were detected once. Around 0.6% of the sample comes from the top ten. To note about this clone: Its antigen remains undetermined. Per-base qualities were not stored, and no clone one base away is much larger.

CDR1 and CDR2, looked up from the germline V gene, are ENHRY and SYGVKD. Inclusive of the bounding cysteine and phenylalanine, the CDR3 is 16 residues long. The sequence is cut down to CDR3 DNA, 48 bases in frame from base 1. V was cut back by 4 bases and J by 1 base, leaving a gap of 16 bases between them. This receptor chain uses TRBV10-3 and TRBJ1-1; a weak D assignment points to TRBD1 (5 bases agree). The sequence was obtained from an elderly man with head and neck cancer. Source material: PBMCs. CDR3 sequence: CAISGQSRLPNTEAFF. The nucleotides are TGTGCCATCAGTGGACAGTCTAGGCTCCCGAACACTGAAGCTTTCTTT.